This T cell receptor beta chain was sequenced in a study of blood T cell repertoires in COVID-19 (dated by TCRdb to 2018 to 2020). Concerning the study at large: The collaborator samples originated in the United States, Italy and Spain and spanned the acute and convalescent phases of COVID-19. HLA class I and class II types, where available, came from metadata supplied by the sample provider rather than from assay-based typing. A de-identified subject ID, COVID-19 status, age in years and sex were almost always included in the sample metadata. Samples were obtained from the ongoing ImmuneRACE study (first 160 participants) and from about 1,300 subjects provided by 6 global collaborators. The material from the prospective study consisted of cDNA or gDNA derived from T cells, B-cell-depleted T cells, or PBMCs. The repertoires were made available in a free public database intended to serve as a resource for research on the immune response to SARS-CoV-2. Subjects who had been exposed to COVID-19, were actively infected with it, or had recovered from it provided the deeply sampled blood TCRbeta repertoires that made up the dataset. The paper's findings and limits, for the study overall: How much clinical and demographic metadata was included differed by source and by participant, and the metadata was provided uncurated.

This clone was recorded only once. What this receptor recognizes is not known. One base away there is no much larger clone; base qualities are not given. At the junction V is shortened by 7 bases and J by 2 bases, with 11 bases in between. The CDR3, cysteine through phenylalanine, is 13 amino acids long. Just the 39-base CDR3 DNA is kept, in frame starting at base 1. CDR1 and CDR2, per the germline V gene (reference sequence), are LNHNV and YYDKDF. TCRbeta CDR3 regions were amplified from genomic DNA by means of the immunoSEQ Assay, a bias-controlled multiplex PCR. The authors' pipeline ran thus. The number of nucleated cells in each sample was estimated by amplification of reference gene primers within the assay. To quantify the absolute abundance of each unique TCRbeta CDR3 rearrangement, sequence reads were collapsed and filtered. For each sample, productive Simpson clonality was calculated as the square root of Simpson's diversity index across productive rearrangements. This is the immuneACCESS table as TCRdb keeps it, with only in-frame sequences that have V and J called. A part of the clones is gone; compared with another copy, unresolved V genes explain less than half, and the rest is unexplained. The DNA was the basis for D and trimming; V, J and clone size are from that table. Here the sample has 85,000 to 90,000 clones; approximately 87% occur a single time. The ten largest clones add up to 1.1% of the sample.

Whole blood was collected in K2EDTA tubes by collaborating institutions according to the institutions' own protocols. For TCRbeta analysis, collaborators shipped samples as frozen whole blood, isolated PBMCs, or DNA extracted from either of those sample types. This chain joins TRBV15 to TRBJ1-1, with no reliable assignment of the D segment. The sequence was obtained from a human donor in a cohort sampled during active COVID-19. The sequencing sample was made of peripheral blood. The encoded CDR3 is CATTSQINTEAFF. The nucleotide sequence is TGTGCCACCACGTCACAAATCAACACTGAAGCTTTCTTT.